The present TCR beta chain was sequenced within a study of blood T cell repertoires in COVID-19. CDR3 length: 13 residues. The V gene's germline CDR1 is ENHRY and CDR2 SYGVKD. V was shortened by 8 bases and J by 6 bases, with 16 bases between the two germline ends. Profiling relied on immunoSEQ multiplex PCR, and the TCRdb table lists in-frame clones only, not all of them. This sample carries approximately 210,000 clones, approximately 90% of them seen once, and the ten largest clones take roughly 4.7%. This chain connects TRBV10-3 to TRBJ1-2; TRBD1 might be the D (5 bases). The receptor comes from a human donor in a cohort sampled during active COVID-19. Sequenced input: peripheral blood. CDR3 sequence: CAIQWGGRDGYTF. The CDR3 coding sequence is TGTGCCATCCAGTGGGGAGGCAGGGATGGCTACACCTTC.